These 3 T cell receptor beta chains share one sample of origin, sequenced in a study of blood T cells in healthy people across ages. A second PCR of 7 to 11 cycles used a sample-barcoded 5' primer and a J-beta primer mix. TCRdb used MiXCR to reprocess the 5' RACE reads, holding one entry per CDR3 protein. The sample contains approximately 1,000,000 distinct CDR3 sequences, 45% of which appear only once. The material sequenced was blood. These TCRs come from a woman aged 55-70 years in good health.

The chain uses TRBV20-1 and TRBJ2-7, with 10 bases fitting TRBD2. The CDR3 loop spans 17 amino acids. Germline V lookup: CDR1 DFQATT, CDR2 SNEGSKA (reference sequence). V trimming: 2 bases; J trimming: 6 bases; junction bases outside the gene matches: 16. The CDR3 DNA reads as TGCAGTGCTAGACCGACGGCCGCAGGGACTAGCGTCAGCGAGCAGTACTTC. Protein product: CSARPTAAGTSVSEQYF.

CDR3 loop: CSAREDGGSYNSPLHF. CDR3 coding DNA: TGCAGTGCTAGAGAGGACGGGGGGTCTTATAATTCACCCCTCCACTTT. This chain connects TRBV20-1 to TRBJ1-6; the D gene is possibly TRBD1 (5 bases). CDR1 is DFQATT, CDR2 SNEGSKA, per germline (reference sequence). V was pared by 0 bases and J by 4 bases, with 13 bases between. There are 16 residues in the CDR3.

There are a few counts of this clonotype. The rearrangement joins TRBV29-1 to TRBJ2-2; 7 nucleotides align to TRBD1. Per the germline V gene, CDR1 is SQVTM and CDR2 is ANQGSEA. The length of the CDR3 is 14 residues. The V gene end was trimmed by 4 bases and the J gene end by 0 bases; junction bases not matched to a gene: 2. The CDR3 DNA sequence: TGCAGCGTTGGACAGGGTTCGAACACCGGGGAGCTGTTTTTT. As protein: CSVGQGSNTGELFF.